The 29 T cell receptor beta chains below come from one sample, sequenced in a study of CD8 T cells in ankylosing spondylitis. Points from the study as a whole: A TCR beta motif of several highly homologous variants appeared characteristic of ankylosing spondylitis blood.

TCRdb re-analysed the 5' RACE reads in MiXCR, keeping a single row per CDR3 protein. The sample yields some 700,000 distinct CDR3 sequences, around 20% seen once. Their recognized antigens are unknown. Sequenced: blood, either unsorted or a sorted T cell fraction (not recorded which). The source of these receptors is a male donor with ankylosing spondylitis.

This clonotype was seen at least ten times. The genes are TRBV5-1 and TRBJ2-7; D ambiguous. In germline, CDR1 is SGHRS, CDR2 YFSETQ. Deletions cut 3 bases from V and 0 bases from J, with 10 bases between. The CDR3 has 14 amino acids. In DNA, the CDR3 is TGCGCCAGCAGCTCGAGCGAGCCCTCCTACGAGCAGTACTTC. Its translation: CASSSSEPSYEQYF.

The V call is TRBV4-3, the J call TRBJ1-4, with D unclear. Between the trimmed V and J ends, which lost 0 bases and 4 bases, there was a span of 9 bases. Per germline, CDR1 LGHNA and CDR2 YSLEER. The CDR3 covers 15 residues. CDR3 coding DNA: TGCGCCAGCAGCCAAGAGGGAACTTATAATGAAAAACTGTTTTTT. It translates to CASSQEGTYNEKLFF.

The chain employs TRBV7-9 and TRBJ2-2; D is perhaps TRBD2 (6 bases). The V and J ends lost 2 bases and 4 bases respectively, with 14 bases between them. The length of the CDR3 is 16 residues. CDR1 SEHNR and CDR2 FQNEAQ come from the germline V gene (reference sequence). CDR3 sequence reads: CASSLMAPGGTGELFF. CDR3 bases: TGTGCCAGCAGCTTAATGGCGCCCGGGGGCACCGGGGAGCTGTTTTTT.

This clonotype has just a few counts. The V call is TRBV30, the J call TRBJ2-2, with D unresolved. Per the germline V gene, CDR1 is GTSNPN and CDR2 is SVGIG (reference sequence). This CDR3 contains 13 residues. V was pared by 4 bases and J by 2 bases, with 8 bases between. The CDR3, as DNA: TGTGCCTGGACCCCCATAAACACCGGGGAGCTGTTTTTT. Protein product: CAWTPINTGELFF.

The chain recombines TRBV5-6 with TRBJ2-2; no clear D gene. Per germline, CDR1 SGHDT and CDR2 YYEEEE. The V gene lost 0 bases and the J gene lost 6 bases, with 12 bases spanning the gap. The CDR3 sequence is 15 residues long. CDR3 sequence reads: CASSLVAQLAGELFF. The CDR3 nucleotides are TGTGCCAGCAGCTTGGTCGCCCAGTTAGCCGGGGAGCTGTTTTTT.

The chain uses TRBV12-3 or TRBV12-4 and TRBJ2-5; D perhaps matches TRBD1 (6 bases). Deletions cut 4 bases from V and 5 bases from J, with 17 bases between. The CDR3 contains 15 residues. The CDR3 sequence: CASSSCAQGSETQYF. CDR3 DNA sequence: TGTGCCAGCAGTTCATGCGCCCAGGGGAGCGAGACCCAGTACTTC.

CDR3 sequence: CASSPGDRVTEAFF. As DNA, the CDR3 is TGCGCCAGCAGCCCAGGGGACAGGGTCACTGAAGCTTTCTTT. The chain combines TRBV4-1 with TRBJ1-1; 9 nucleotides agree with TRBD1. Trimming at V came to 4 bases and at J to 4 bases, leaving 4 bases not matched to a gene. The length of the CDR3 is 14 residues. Germline-derived CDR1 and CDR2 are MGHRA and YSYEKL.

The chain links TRBV6-1 to TRBJ2-7; D is perhaps TRBD1 (5 bases). The CDR3 runs to 13 residues. Trimming took 4 bases from V and 5 from J, leaving 12 bases between them. CDR1 and CDR2 (germline): MNHNS, SASEGT. The CDR3 DNA reads as TGTGCCAGCAGTGGCACAGGCATCCACGAGCAGTACTTC. It encodes CASSGTGIHEQYF.

The chain combines TRBV12-3 or TRBV12-4 with TRBJ2-2, with 8 bases that match TRBD1. The CDR3 runs to 15 residues. Trimming at V came to 10 bases and at J to 2 bases, leaving 9 bases not matched to a gene. The CDR3: CAIDVPGGNTGELFF. The CDR3 region has the DNA TGTGCCATAGACGTACCAGGGGGCAACACCGGGGAGCTGTTTTTT.

This clonotype was counted between two and nine times. The chain carries TRBV5-5 and TRBJ2-5, with D unclear. The CDR3 sequence is 14 residues long. Germline-derived CDR1 and CDR2 are SGHKS and YYEKEE (reference sequence). Between the trimmed V and J ends, which lost 4 bases and 5 bases, there was a span of 15 bases. The CDR3 DNA reads TGTGCCAGCAGCCACCGGGCCCAAGCGGAGACCCAGTACTTC. This translates into CASSHRAQAETQYF.

The chain couples TRBV19 to TRBJ2-1; possible D gene TRBD2, 5 bases. The length of the CDR3 is 15 residues. Germline V gene lookup returns CDR1 LNHDA and CDR2 SQIVND (reference sequence). V lost 3 bases and J lost 9, with 18 bases in between. The CDR3 sequence is CASSIQPGGAGEQFF. CDR3 in DNA: TGTGCCAGTAGTATCCAGCCCGGAGGTGCCGGTGAGCAGTTCTTC.

The chain employs TRBV12-3 or TRBV12-4 and TRBJ1-1, with 7 bases fitting TRBD1. The CDR3 extends over 12 amino acids. J lost 10 bases, V lost 3 bases, and 5 bases had no gene match. DNA of the CDR3: TGTGCCAGCAGTTTCAAGGGGGCGACAGCTTTCTTT. It yields the protein CASSFKGATAFF.

This clonotype was recorded a few times. The chain employs TRBV4-2 and TRBJ2-7, with TRBD1 matching 11 bases. The germline gives CDR1 LGHNA, CDR2 YNFKEQ. The CDR3 spans 15 residues. With V trimmed by 6 bases and J by 7 bases, 11 bases remained unmatched. The CDR3 region has the DNA TGTGCCAGCAGTCCTTCCTGGACAGGGGGCAGGGAGCAGTACTTC. It encodes CASSPSWTGGREQYF.

The sample holds a few counts of this clonotype. The chain employs TRBV5-1 and TRBJ1-3; D unresolved. With 5 bases removed from V and 0 bases from J, the gap between germline ends came to 15 bases. Germline assignment: CDR1 SGHRS and CDR2 YFSETQ. The CDR3 has 16 residues. CDR3 coding DNA: TGCGCCAGCAGTCCTTCCACAAGGAGCTCTGGAAACACCATATATTTT. As protein: CASSPSTRSSGNTIYF.

The chain uses TRBV10-3 and TRBJ1-2; no clear D. The CDR3 is 12 residues long. The ends were cut back, 7 bases at V and 8 bases at J, with 14 bases in the middle. Looked up from germline, CDR1 is ENHRY and CDR2 is SYGVKD. The CDR3 sequence is CAITAGTKGYTF. As DNA, the CDR3 is TGTGCCATCACGGCAGGAACTAAAGGCTACACCTTC.

The genes are TRBV28 and TRBJ2-3; D remains unclear. The CDR3 runs 15 residues. Trimming removed 3 bases from V and 2 bases from J, with 12 bases in between. Germline V gives CDR1 MDHEN, CDR2 SYDVKM. The DNA of the CDR3 is TGTGCCAGCAGTTTCGTCGTTGGGGACACAGATACGCAGTATTTT. This translates into CASSFVVGDTDTQYF.

There are a few counts of this clonotype. The V and J genes are TRBV4-2 and TRBJ1-1, with D tentatively TRBD1 (6 bases). Germline lookup yields CDR1 LGHNA and CDR2 YNFKEQ. This CDR3 comprises 17 residues. The germline V and J ends were trimmed by 0 bases and 8 bases, with 22 bases remaining between them. The chain's CDR3 is CASSQEAPPIGRGEAFF. The CDR3 DNA follows: TGTGCCAGCAGCCAAGAAGCCCCCCCGATTGGCAGGGGCGAAGCTTTCTTT.

This clonotype was observed a handful of times. The V gene is TRBV30, the J gene TRBJ1-1; 8 positions match TRBD1. The CDR3 sequence is 14 residues long. From germline, CDR1 is GTSNPN and CDR2 SVGIG (reference sequence). Unmatched junction bases numbered 7, after V lost 4 bases and J lost 3 bases. This CDR3 is CAWTRQGLDTEAFF. In DNA form, the CDR3 reads TGTGCCTGGACCCGACAGGGGTTGGACACTGAAGCTTTCTTT. Full variable domain (outside the CDR3, taken from reference TRBV30 and TRBJ1-1): SQTIHQWPATLVQPVGSPLSLECTVEGTSNPNLYWYRQAAGRGLQLLFYSVGIGQISSEVPQNLSASRPQDRQFILSSKKLLLSDSGFYLCAWTRQGLDTEAFFGQGTRLTVV.

The chain has TRBV12-3 or TRBV12-4 and TRBJ2-4; no reliable D call. V lost 2 bases and J lost 8, with 4 bases in between. The CDR3 runs 11 residues. The CDR3 region is CASSLRDIQYF. The CDR3 DNA sequence: TGTGCCAGCAGTTTAAGGGACATTCAGTACTTC.

At least ten counts were recorded for this clonotype. This chain joins TRBV12-3 or TRBV12-4 and TRBJ2-7, with D maybe TRBD2 (6 bases). V was cut by 6 bases and J by 8 bases, with 20 bases left in between. CDR3 length: 14 amino acids. The DNA for the CDR3 is TGTGCCAGCAGCCCGGCGGGAAAGGAGGCTCAGCAGTACTTC. This encodes CASSPAGKEAQQYF.

This clonotype has just a few counts. The chain joins TRBV7-2 to TRBJ2-7; 8 bases are shared with TRBD1. The CDR3 length is 15 residues. Germline-derived CDR1 and CDR2 are SGHTA and FQGNSA. J was trimmed by 4 bases and V by 5 bases; bases with no gene match: 10. CDR3 nucleotide sequence: TGTGCCAGCAGCCAACCGGGACAGGTGTTGTACGAGCAGTACTTC. Amino acid sequence: CASSQPGQVLYEQYF.

This clonotype has a count of ten or more. The chain carries TRBV13 and TRBJ2-3, with D possibly TRBD2 on 6 matching bases. V dropped 2 bases and J dropped 1 base, with 10 bases sitting between them. Germline loops: CDR1 PRHDT, CDR2 FYEKMQ (reference sequence). This CDR3 is built from 15 residues. CDR3 in DNA: TGTGCCAGCAGCTTATCTGCTAGCGGCACAGATACGCAGTATTTT. Encoded protein: CASSLSASGTDTQYF.

In its sample, this clonotype was seen a few times. The V and J genes are TRBV2 and TRBJ2-7, with 7 bases identical to TRBD1. Germline lookup yields CDR1 SNHLY and CDR2 FYNNEI. Losses at the gene ends were 7 bases for V and 2 bases for J; bases not matched to a gene: 5. This CDR3 contains 13 residues. The CDR3 sequence is CASIPQGAYEQYF. The CDR3 bases are TGTGCCAGCATCCCGCAGGGGGCCTACGAGCAGTACTTC.

This clonotype was found a few times. The chain is built from TRBV4-3 and TRBJ2-1, with TRBD2 as a possible D gene (6 bases). Trimming cost V 0 bases and J 9 bases, with 15 bases left between them. Germline V gives CDR1 LGHNA, CDR2 YSLEER. This CDR3 is 15 amino acids long. The CDR3 DNA is TGCGCCAGCAGCCAAGAAACCGGGAGTATGAGTGAGCAGTTCTTC. Translation: CASSQETGSMSEQFF.

This clonotype has just a few counts. This sequence joins TRBV5-1 and TRBJ2-2, with a possible D match to TRBD1 (6 bases). The CDR3 loop spans 15 amino acids. V lost 0 bases and J 5 bases, leaving 11 bases between the germline ends. Germline V CDR1 and CDR2: SGHRS, YFSETQ. CDR3 loop: CASSLVQGMTGELFF. The CDR3 DNA reads TGCGCCAGCAGCTTGGTTCAGGGGATGACCGGGGAGCTGTTTTTT.

The chain is built from TRBV11-3 and TRBJ2-1; 7 bases match TRBD1. V trimming: 5 bases; J trimming: 4 bases; junction bases outside the gene matches: 14. Germline CDR1 and CDR2: SGHNT and YENEEA. The CDR3 has 17 amino acids. The CDR3 loop reads CASSHRGEGARYNEQFF. The CDR3, as DNA: TGTGCCAGCAGCCACAGGGGAGAGGGGGCGCGGTACAATGAGCAGTTCTTC.

The rearrangement joins TRBV15 to TRBJ2-2, with D unresolved. The CDR3 extends over 14 amino acids. CDR1 LNHNV and CDR2 YYDKDF come from the germline V gene (reference sequence). V lost 0 bases, J lost 1 base, and 3 bases lay in between. CDR3 loop: CATSRDRNTGELFF. In nucleotides, the CDR3 is TGTGCCACCAGCAGAGATCGGAACACCGGGGAGCTGTTTTTT.

This chain links TRBV10-3 with TRBJ2-5; no clear D gene. The CDR3 covers 13 residues. V was clipped by 2 bases and J by 2 bases, with 6 bases between them. Germline CDR1 and CDR2: ENHRY and SYGVKD. The CDR3 nucleotides are TGTGCCATCAGTGAGGGACCGCAAGAGACCCAGTACTTC. It codes for CAISEGPQETQYF.

This rearrangement joins TRBV12-3 or TRBV12-4 to TRBJ2-1; D gene uncertain. Trimming took off 3 bases at V and 8 bases at J, with 14 bases between the two ends. The CDR3 has 14 residues. CDR3 loop: CASSLGELADEQFF. CDR3 DNA: TGTGCCAGCAGTTTGGGTGAGTTGGCGGATGAGCAGTTCTTC.